One sample yielded the 32 T cell receptor beta chains listed below, sequenced in a study of blood T cell repertoires in COVID-19. Only in-frame clones appear in the TCRdb table, and some are missing; sequencing was by immunoSEQ multiplex PCR. The table records roughly 140,000 clones, over 70% of them present only once. The sequencing input was PBMCs or T cells enriched from blood (not recorded which). The receptors were sampled from a man aged 50 or older in a cohort exposed to, infected with or recovered from COVID-19 (not recorded which).

The chain recombines TRBV28 with TRBJ1-1; D is perhaps TRBD1 (6 bases). Germline assignment: CDR1 MDHEN and CDR2 SYDVKM. The CDR3 loop spans 13 amino acids. Trimming removed 6 bases at V and 9 bases at J, with 17 bases between. This CDR3 is CASRQSGTPKAFF. CDR3 nucleotide sequence: TGTGCCAGCAGGCAATCCGGGACACCGAAAGCTTTCTTT.

The chain uses TRBV3-1 (or the pseudogene TRBV3-2) and TRBJ2-3, with 12 bases identical to TRBD2. The CDR3 totals 12 residues. Per the germline V gene, CDR1 is LGHDT and CDR2 is YNNKEL (reference sequence). CDR3 nucleotides: TGTGTCCTAGCGGGGGGGCCAGATACGCAGTATTTT. This encodes CVLAGGPDTQYF.

Here the CDR3 DNA reads TGTGCCAGTACAGGGGGCGCGACTACCCGGAATGAGCAGTTCTTC. This gives the protein CASTGGATTRNEQFF. This chain links TRBV10-3 with TRBJ2-1; 9 bases align to TRBD1. The germline V gene has CDR1 ENHRY and CDR2 SYGVKD. J lost 7 bases, V lost 10 bases, and 14 bases had no gene match. The length of the CDR3 is 15 residues.

V is TRBV7-6 and J is TRBJ2-1; D remains unclear. Deletions cut 5 bases from V and 7 bases from J, with 15 bases between. CDR3 length: 14 amino acids. The V gene's germline CDR1 is SGHVS and CDR2 FNYEAQ. The CDR3 reads CASSPAPYRNEQFF. CDR3 DNA: TGTGCCAGCAGCCCTGCCCCTTACCGGAATGAGCAGTTCTTC.

V gene TRBV7-9 combines with J gene TRBJ1-2; the match to TRBD1 covers 9 bases. The CDR3 consists of 15 residues. V lost 2 bases and J lost 7; bases outside the gene matches: 8. Germline V CDR1 and CDR2: SEHNR, FQNEAQ (reference sequence). DNA for the CDR3: TGTGCCAGCAGCTTAAGTCGGGACAGGGCCTTTGGCTACACCTTC. This translates into CASSLSRDRAFGYTF. Variable domain in full (rest from reference TRBV7-9 and TRBJ1-2): DTGVSQNPRHKITKRGQNVTFRCDPISEHNRLYWYRQTLGQGPEFLTYFQNEAQLEKSRLLSDRFSAERPKGSFSTLEIQRTEQGDSAMYLCASSLSRDRAFGYTFGSGTRLTVV.

This clone was counted a few times. The V call is TRBV9, the J call TRBJ2-1; the D is unclear. The ends were cut back, 5 bases at V and 7 bases at J, with 10 bases in the middle. Germline assignment: CDR1 SGDLS and CDR2 YYNGEE. The CDR3 runs 12 residues. CDR3 DNA: TGTGCCAGCAGTGGCCTTACAAATGAGCAGTTCTTC. This encodes CASSGLTNEQFF.

The chain recombines TRBV2 with TRBJ1-5, with D tentatively TRBD1 (6 bases). Trimming stripped 0 bases from V and 3 bases from J, with 12 bases between. The germline CDR1 and CDR2 sequences are SNHLY and FYNNEI. The CDR3 is 16 amino acids. The CDR3 loop is CASSEARGANNQPQHF. The CDR3 DNA is TGTGCCAGCAGTGAAGCACGGGGGGCTAACAATCAGCCCCAGCATTTT.

The chain has TRBV18 and TRBJ2-1, with D possibly being TRBD2 (5 bases). CDR1 and CDR2 from the germline V gene are KGHSH and LQKENI. Trimming took off 4 bases at V and 7 bases at J, with 20 bases between the two ends. The CDR3 length is 16 residues. The CDR3 is CASSQQAGAGGNEQFF. The CDR3 DNA sequence: TGTGCCAGCTCACAGCAGGCGGGCGCCGGAGGTAATGAGCAGTTCTTC.

The chain couples TRBV2 to TRBJ1-2; D is possibly TRBD1 (5 bases). This CDR3 comprises 12 residues. Germline V lookup: CDR1 SNHLY, CDR2 FYNNEI. With 6 bases removed from V and 3 bases from J, the gap between germline ends came to 8 bases. CDR3 region: CASRTAYYGYTF. The CDR3 region has the DNA TGTGCCAGCAGGACAGCCTACTATGGCTACACCTTC.

This sequence joins TRBV5-5 and TRBJ1-6; D uncertain. V lost 0 bases and J lost 6, with 7 bases in between. Per germline, CDR1 SGHKS and CDR2 YYEKEE (reference sequence). The CDR3 consists of 14 residues. The CDR3 bases are TGTGCCAGCAGCTTGGTGGCAGTTAATTCACCCCTCCACTTT. Its translation: CASSLVAVNSPLHF. The variable domain in full, completed from reference TRBV5-5 and TRBJ1-6, reads DAGVTQSPTHLIKTRGQQVTLRCSPISGHKSVSWYQQVLGQGPQFIFQYYEKEERGRGNFPDRFSARQFPNYSSELNVNALLLGDSALYLCASSLVAVNSPLHFGNGTRLTVT.

This chain connects TRBV5-1 to TRBJ2-3; 9 bases align to TRBD2. The ends lost 7 bases at V and 2 bases at J; junction bases unmatched: 8. CDR3 size: 15 residues. Looked up from germline, CDR1 is SGHRS and CDR2 is YFSETQ. CDR3 sequence reads: CASSEAGGSTDTQYF. DNA for the CDR3: TGCGCCAGCTCGGAAGCGGGGGGCTCCACAGATACGCAGTATTTT. Full variable domain (missing parts from reference TRBV5-1 and TRBJ2-3): KAGVTQTPRYLIKTRGQQVTLSCSPISGHRSVSWYQQTPGQGLQFLFEYFSETQRNKGNFPGRFSGRQFSNSRSEMNVSTLELGDSALYLCASSEAGGSTDTQYFGPGTRLTVL.

This chain uses TRBV15 with TRBJ2-7; 7 positions agree with TRBD2. The CDR3 sequence is 15 residues long. The germline gives CDR1 LNHNV, CDR2 YYDKDF (reference sequence). Unmatched junction bases numbered 9, after V lost 5 bases and J lost 2 bases. The CDR3 region is CATSERASGAYEQYF. The DNA for the CDR3 is TGTGCCACCAGCGAGCGGGCTAGCGGAGCCTACGAGCAGTACTTC.

This rearrangement joins TRBV15 to TRBJ1-5; D unresolved. This CDR3 contains 14 residues. The V gene's germline CDR1 is LNHNV and CDR2 YYDKDF (reference sequence). Trimming pared 0 bases from V and 2 bases from J, leaving 5 bases between. In DNA form, the CDR3 reads TGTGCCACCAGCAGAGATCGCGGCAATCAGCCCCAGCATTTT. Its protein is CATSRDRGNQPQHF.

The chain recombines TRBV5-6 with TRBJ1-3; weak D call: TRBD1 (6 bases). CDR1 SGHDT and CDR2 YYEEEE come from the germline V gene. Trimming left V 2 bases short and J 2 bases short, with 8 bases between. The CDR3 is 14 residues long. The DNA for the CDR3 is TGTGCCAGCAGCTTCGCAGGGGCTGGAAACACCATATATTTT. Translated, it gives CASSFAGAGNTIYF. The complete variable domain, with remaining parts taken from reference TRBV5-6 and TRBJ1-3, reads DAGVTQSPTHLIKTRGQQVTLRCSPKSGHDTVSWYQQALGQGPQFIFQYYEEEERQRGNFPDRFSGHQFPNYSSELNVNALLLGDSALYLCASSFAGAGNTIYFGEGSWLTVV.

V usage is TRBV27 and J usage is TRBJ1-2, with 9 bases fitting TRBD1. The CDR3 has 15 residues. Per germline, CDR1 MNHEY and CDR2 SMNVEV (reference sequence). V lost 5 bases and J lost 4; bases outside the gene matches: 8. The CDR3 DNA reads TGTGCCAGCAGTCCCTCACAGGGGGCGGGCTATGGCTACACCTTC. Amino acid sequence: CASSPSQGAGYGYTF.

This chain uses TRBV2 with TRBJ1-1, with TRBD1 matching 10 bases. The CDR3 consists of 13 residues. V lost 4 bases and J lost 7; bases outside the gene matches: 3. Germline CDR1 SNHLY, CDR2 FYNNEI. The CDR3 is CASSGQGAGEAFF. The CDR3 region has the DNA TGTGCCAGCAGTGGACAGGGGGCTGGTGAAGCTTTCTTT.

The V and J genes are TRBV6-2 or TRBV6-3 and TRBJ2-4; 7 nucleotides align to TRBD1. Trimming cost V 2 bases and J 0 bases; bases outside gene matches: 1. The CDR3 loop spans 15 amino acids. Germline values: CDR1 MNHEY, CDR2 SVGEGT. In nucleotides, the CDR3 is TGTGCCAGCAGTTACGGGACAGTAGCCAAAAACATTCAGTACTTC. Its protein product is CASSYGTVAKNIQYF.

The gene calls are TRBV7-9 and TRBJ2-3; 7 positions match TRBD2. This CDR3 comprises 17 residues. The V segment lost 11 bases and the J segment 2 bases; nucleotides outside the gene matches: 19. Germline assignment: CDR1 SEHNR and CDR2 FQNEAQ (reference sequence). In DNA form, the CDR3 reads TGTGCCTCCACCGCCCCCGCGGGGGAAACTATCACAGATACGCAGTATTTT. It codes for CASTAPAGETITDTQYF.

The chain links TRBV24-1 to TRBJ2-2; D is perhaps TRBD2 (5 bases). CDR1 is KGHDR and CDR2 is SFDVKD in the germline V gene. V lost 7 bases and J lost 0, with 11 bases in between. CDR3 size: 15 residues. The CDR3 DNA is TGTGCCACCAGGGCAGGACTCGCGAACACCGGGGAGCTGTTTTTT. Its protein product is CATRAGLANTGELFF.

The J gene is TRBJ1-5, the V gene TRBV2, with 8 bases lining up with TRBD1. J gave up 5 bases and V 4 bases, and 7 bases lay outside the gene matches. This CDR3 has 15 residues. Per the germline V gene, CDR1 is SNHLY and CDR2 is FYNNEI. The CDR3 bases are TGTGCCAGCAGTGGCAGGGGGCTTTTCTATCAGCCCCAGCATTTT. It encodes CASSGRGLFYQPQHF.

The chain is built from TRBV4-1 and TRBJ2-7; the match to TRBD1 covers 9 bases. Germline V gives CDR1 MGHRA, CDR2 YSYEKL. This CDR3 has 14 amino acids. V was pared by 5 bases and J by 0 bases, with 2 bases of the junction left unmatched. CDR3 sequence (DNA): TGCGCCAGCAGCTCGGACAGGGGCTCCTACGAGCAGTACTTC. Its protein product is CASSSDRGSYEQYF.

The table lists this clone with a count of one. CDR3 sequence: CASSSGQGPYNEQFF. CDR3 in DNA: TGCGCCAGCAGCTCCGGCCAGGGGCCGTACAATGAGCAGTTCTTC. The rearrangement joins TRBV5-1 to TRBJ2-1, with D possibly TRBD1 on 6 matching bases. This CDR3 is built from 15 residues. Germline V lookup: CDR1 SGHRS, CDR2 YFSETQ. Deletions cut 3 bases from V and 4 bases from J, with 14 bases between.

V is TRBV2 and J is TRBJ2-3; D gene ambiguous. Trimming removed 8 bases from V and 3 bases from J, with 6 bases in between. This CDR3 is built from 11 residues. Germline loops: CDR1 SNHLY, CDR2 FYNNEI. The CDR3 here is CASPQTDTQYF. The DNA of the CDR3 is TGTGCCAGCCCACAGACAGATACGCAGTATTTT.

This sequence joins TRBV9 and TRBJ2-7; 9 bases align to TRBD2. In germline, CDR1 is SGDLS, CDR2 YYNGEE. Losses at the gene ends were 4 bases for V and 3 bases for J; bases not matched to a gene: 8. This CDR3 region has 15 residues. The CDR3 loop reads CASSPHPSGVYEQYF. DNA of the CDR3: TGTGCCAGCAGCCCCCACCCTAGCGGGGTCTACGAGCAGTACTTC.

The chain couples TRBV9 to TRBJ1-2; 12 nucleotides match TRBD1. The J segment lost 8 bases and the V segment lost 7 bases, leaving 6 bases of the junction unmatched. Germline V gene sequence: CDR1 SGDLS, CDR2 YYNGEE. The CDR3 extends over 13 amino acids. The CDR3 coding sequence is TGTGCCAGCGTGGGACAGGGGGCGCTCGGCTACACCTTC. This gives the protein CASVGQGALGYTF.

The chain carries TRBV6-5 and TRBJ1-1; D perhaps matches TRBD1 (5 bases). CDR3 size: 14 residues. V was clipped by 4 bases and J by 3 bases, with 12 bases between them. The germline V gene encodes CDR1 MNHEY and CDR2 SVGAGI. The chain's CDR3 is CASSSVARDTEAFF. CDR3 sequence (DNA): TGTGCCAGCAGTTCCGTGGCCAGGGACACTGAAGCTTTCTTT.

This chain links TRBV15 with TRBJ1-2; 7 nucleotides line up with TRBD1. CDR3 length: 12 residues. The junction had 7 bases not matched to a gene; V was cut back by 5 bases and J by 10 bases. Germline CDR1 is LNHNV and CDR2 is YYDKDF (reference sequence). CDR3 protein: CATSRKGTVYTF. Written as DNA, the CDR3 is TGTGCCACCAGCCGTAAGGGGACAGTCTACACCTTC.

This chain joins TRBV9 and TRBJ1-3; the D gene is possibly TRBD1 (5 bases). The CDR3 has 12 residues. CDR1 is SGDLS, CDR2 YYNGEE, per germline. V lost 3 bases and J 8 bases, leaving 9 bases between the germline ends. The DNA of the CDR3 is TGTGCCAGCAGCGGTACGGGGGACACCATATATTTT. It encodes CASSGTGDTIYF.

This clone has just a few counts. The genes are TRBV24-1 and TRBJ2-5; possibly TRBD1 for D (6 bases). Germline values: CDR1 KGHDR, CDR2 SFDVKD. V lost 4 bases, J lost 5 bases, and 13 bases lay in between. This CDR3 has 14 residues. This CDR3 is CATSDPTGRETQYF. DNA for the CDR3: TGTGCCACCAGTGACCCGACAGGTCGGGAGACCCAGTACTTC.

V is TRBV14 and J is TRBJ2-2; 9 bases agree with TRBD1. The CDR3 loop spans 16 amino acids. Trimming removed 4 bases from V and 4 bases from J; junction bases left unmatched: 7. CDR1 SGHDN and CDR2 FVKESK come from the germline V gene. CDR3 DNA: TGTGCCAGCAGCCTCCGGGACAGGGCCTCCACCGGGGAGCTGTTTTTT. It is translated as CASSLRDRASTGELFF.

CDR3 DNA sequence: TGTGCCAGCAGCCTCAGGGGTCCAGCCTACAATGAGCAGTTCTTC. Translation: CASSLRGPAYNEQFF. This chain uses TRBV3-1 (or the pseudogene TRBV3-2) with TRBJ2-1, with TRBD1 as a possible D gene (6 bases). From germline, CDR1 is LGHDT and CDR2 YNNKEL (reference sequence). The CDR3 has 15 amino acids. Trimming took off 4 bases at V and 2 bases at J, with 12 bases between the two ends.

The rearrangement links TRBV6-4 to TRBJ2-7, with D possibly being TRBD2 (5 bases). Germline assignment: CDR1 MRHNA and CDR2 SNTAGT. Between the trimmed V and J ends, which lost 2 bases and 0 bases, there was a span of 17 bases. CDR3 length equals 17 residues. The CDR3 nucleotides read TGTGCCAGCAGTGACCCCACGGGCGGGCCGAGCTCCTACGAGCAGTACTTC. Protein product: CASSDPTGGPSSYEQYF.